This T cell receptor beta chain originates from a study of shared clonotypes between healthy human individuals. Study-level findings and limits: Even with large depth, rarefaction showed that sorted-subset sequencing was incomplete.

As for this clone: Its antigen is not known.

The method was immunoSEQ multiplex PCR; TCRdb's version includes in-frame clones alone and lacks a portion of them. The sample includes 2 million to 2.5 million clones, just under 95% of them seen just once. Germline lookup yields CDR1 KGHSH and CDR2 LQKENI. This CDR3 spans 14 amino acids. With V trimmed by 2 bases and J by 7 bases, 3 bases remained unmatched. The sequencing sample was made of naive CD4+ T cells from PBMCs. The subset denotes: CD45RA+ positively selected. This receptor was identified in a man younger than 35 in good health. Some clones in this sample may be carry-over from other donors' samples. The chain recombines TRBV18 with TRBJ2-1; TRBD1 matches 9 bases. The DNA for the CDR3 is TGTGCCAGCTCACCATCGACAGGGGGAAATGAGCAGTTCTTC. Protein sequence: CASSPSTGGNEQFF.